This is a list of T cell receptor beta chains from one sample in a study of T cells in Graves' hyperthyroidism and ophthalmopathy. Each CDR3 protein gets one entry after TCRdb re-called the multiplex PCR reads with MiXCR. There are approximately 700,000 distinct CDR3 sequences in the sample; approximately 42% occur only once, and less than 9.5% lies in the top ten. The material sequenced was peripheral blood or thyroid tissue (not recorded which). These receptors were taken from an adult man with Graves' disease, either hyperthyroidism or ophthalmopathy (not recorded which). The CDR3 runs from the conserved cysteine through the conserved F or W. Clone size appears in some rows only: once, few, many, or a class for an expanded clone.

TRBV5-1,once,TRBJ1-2,CASSLMRVSGYTF
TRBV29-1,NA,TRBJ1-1,CSYGQGANTEAFF
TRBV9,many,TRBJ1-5,CASSGHDSNQPQHF
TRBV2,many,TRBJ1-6,CASSQMMAPLHF
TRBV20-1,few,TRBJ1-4,CSARAGTNEKLFF
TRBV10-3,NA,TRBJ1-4,CAISEGQGPTNEKLFF
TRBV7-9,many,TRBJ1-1,CASSFGSKEAFF
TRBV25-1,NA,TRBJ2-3,CASRLIDTQYF
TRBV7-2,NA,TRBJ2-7,CATTGTSGRRREQYF
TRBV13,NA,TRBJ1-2,CASSSGQRRFYGYTF
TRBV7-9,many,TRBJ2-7,CASSADRAYEQYF
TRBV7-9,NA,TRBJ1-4,CASRTQGRLEKLFF
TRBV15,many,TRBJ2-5,CATSSDRGGETQYF
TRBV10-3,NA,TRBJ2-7,CASSEAGVIYEQYF
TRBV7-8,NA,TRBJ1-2,CASSRKGQGTTNYGYTF